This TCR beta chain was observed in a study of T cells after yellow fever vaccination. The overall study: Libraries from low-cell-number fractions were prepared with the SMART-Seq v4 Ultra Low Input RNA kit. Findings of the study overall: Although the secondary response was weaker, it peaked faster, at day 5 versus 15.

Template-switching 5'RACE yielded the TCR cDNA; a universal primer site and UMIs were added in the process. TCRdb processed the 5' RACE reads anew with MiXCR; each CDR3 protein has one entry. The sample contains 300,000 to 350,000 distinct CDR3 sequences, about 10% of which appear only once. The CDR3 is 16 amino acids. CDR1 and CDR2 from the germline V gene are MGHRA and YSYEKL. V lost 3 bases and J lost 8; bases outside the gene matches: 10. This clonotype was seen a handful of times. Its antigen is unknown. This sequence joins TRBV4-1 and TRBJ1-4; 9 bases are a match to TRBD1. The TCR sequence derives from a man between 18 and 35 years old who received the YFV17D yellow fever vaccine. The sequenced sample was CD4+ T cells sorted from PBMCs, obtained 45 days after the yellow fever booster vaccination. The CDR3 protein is CASSQAPGQGYEKLFF. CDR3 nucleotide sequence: TGCGCCAGCAGCCAGGCCCCGGGACAGGGCTACGAAAAACTGTTTTTT.